This T cell receptor beta chain derives from a study of OX40 agonist ivuxolimab in advanced cancers. The method was immunoSEQ multiplex PCR; TCRdb's version includes in-frame clones alone and lacks a portion of them. The data contain tens of thousands of clones, approximately 84% of them singletons. V shed 7 bases, J shed 1 base, and the junction held 8 bases outside the gene matches. This CDR3 region has 16 residues. Per the germline V gene, CDR1 is SEHNR and CDR2 is FQNEAQ (reference sequence). Findings and caveats of the study: Among some nonresponders, normalized T-cell clonal expansion was also low.

Concerning this clone: Its antigen is not identified.

Material: CD4+ or CD8+ T cells sorted from blood, obtained in a trial of the OX40 agonist ivuxolimab. The origin of this receptor is an adult with an advanced solid tumor such as melanoma, head and neck, liver or kidney cancer. V and J are TRBV7-9 and TRBJ1-1; 11 positions agree with TRBD1. The CDR3 loop is CASTDRGRLGNTEAFF. In DNA, the CDR3 is TGTGCCAGCACGGACAGGGGGCGTTTGGGGAACACTGAAGCTTTCTTT.